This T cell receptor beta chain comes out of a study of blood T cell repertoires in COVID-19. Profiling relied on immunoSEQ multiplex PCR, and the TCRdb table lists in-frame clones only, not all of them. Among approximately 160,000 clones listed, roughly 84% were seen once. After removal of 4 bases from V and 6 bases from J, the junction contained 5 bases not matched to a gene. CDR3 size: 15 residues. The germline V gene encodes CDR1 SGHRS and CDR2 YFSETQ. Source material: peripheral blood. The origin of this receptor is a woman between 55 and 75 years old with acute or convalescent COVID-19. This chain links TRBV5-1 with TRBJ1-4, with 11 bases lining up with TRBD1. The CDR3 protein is CASSLGQGVDEKLFF. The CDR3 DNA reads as TGCGCCAGCAGCCTGGGACAGGGGGTGGATGAAAAACTGTTTTTT.